This T cell receptor beta chain originates from a study of blood T cell repertoires in COVID-19. About the research overall: Acute and convalescent COVID-19 samples came from the United States, Italy and Spain. T cells, B-cell-depleted T cells, or PBMCs supplied cDNA or gDNA.

V lost 0 bases to trimming and J lost 4 bases; unmatched junction nucleotides: 8. Germline V CDR1 and CDR2: SGHDT, YYEEEE. This CDR3 comprises 17 residues. In the study's own analysis: Amplification from reference gene primers served as the basis for estimated nucleated cell counts. The table came from immunoSEQ multiplex PCR; TCRdb's copy has only in-frame clones and leaves some out. Clonal size and the V and J genes are those of that table, whereas D and trimming came from the DNA. The sample carries roughly 280,000 clones, more than 85% recorded once. Seattle patient enrollment occurred during active infection, with longitudinal follow-up thereafter.

The chain links TRBV5-6 to TRBJ1-5, with 9 bases fitting TRBD1. The receptor was derived from a woman aged 60-75 years with COVID-19, enrolled during active disease. Sequencing input: peripheral blood. The CDR3 DNA reads TGTGCCAGCAGCTTGGGGACTTTGACAGGGGGAAATCAGCCCCAGCATTTT. The encoded protein is CASSLGTLTGGNQPQHF.